This paragraph reports one T cell receptor (beta chain). Its target is not known. V was clipped by 4 bases and J by 2 bases, with 24 bases between them. The germline V gene encodes CDR1 MGHRA and CDR2 YSYEKL. CDR3 length equals 18 residues. This record comes from a study of cytomegalovirus exposure and HLA in healthy donors. Study at large: Sequencing of about 179 million T cells in an earlier analysis found approximately 120 million unique TCR beta sequences. In an early release, HLA-typed donors contributed 77 million or so unique TCR sequences. General study points: Among TCR beta chains, those listed as cytomegalovirus-associated numbered 164.

With 60 Vbeta and 13 Jbeta primers, the PCR was carried out. Sequencing was performed with immunoSEQ multiplex PCR; in TCRdb, only in-frame clones are kept and a portion is missing. This sample carries under 200,000 clones, almost 85% of them seen once, and the ten largest clones take around 1%. Each donor's status was that of a healthy bone marrow donor. V usage is TRBV4-1 and J usage is TRBJ2-7; TRBD1 might be the D (6 bases). The clonotype was recovered from a man aged 25-45 years in good health and CMV-seronegative. The specimen sequenced was PBMCs. The CDR3 nucleotides read TGCGCCAGCAGCCTTCGGGGCCAAGAGACAGGACAGACCTACGAGCAGTACTTC. It yields the protein CASSLRGQETGQTYEQYF.